This T cell receptor beta chain emerged from a study of early T cells in non-severe SARS-CoV-2 infection. With regard to this clonotype: Antigen: not known.

The V gene lost 1 base and the J gene lost 0 bases, with 21 bases spanning the gap. CDR1 is DFQATT, CDR2 SNEGSKA, per germline (reference sequence). CDR3 length: 18 residues. TCRdb re-called the 5' RACE reads with MiXCR, one entry per CDR3 protein. Here the sample spans roughly 100,000 distinct CDR3 sequences, over 10% being singletons. General study points: VDJdb matching favored anti-spike CD8 responses, missing private and CD4 specificities.

Material for sequencing was whole blood. This chain links TRBV20-1 with TRBJ1-1; D is perhaps TRBD1 (6 bases). This TCR came from an adult who was a healthcare worker with PCR-confirmed SARS-CoV-2 infection or an uninfected control (not recorded which). The CDR3 DNA reads as TGCAGTGCTAGAGCCGGAAAAGGGGGGATGAGCATGAACACTGAAGCTTTCTTT. Translating it yields CSARAGKGGMSMNTEAFF.